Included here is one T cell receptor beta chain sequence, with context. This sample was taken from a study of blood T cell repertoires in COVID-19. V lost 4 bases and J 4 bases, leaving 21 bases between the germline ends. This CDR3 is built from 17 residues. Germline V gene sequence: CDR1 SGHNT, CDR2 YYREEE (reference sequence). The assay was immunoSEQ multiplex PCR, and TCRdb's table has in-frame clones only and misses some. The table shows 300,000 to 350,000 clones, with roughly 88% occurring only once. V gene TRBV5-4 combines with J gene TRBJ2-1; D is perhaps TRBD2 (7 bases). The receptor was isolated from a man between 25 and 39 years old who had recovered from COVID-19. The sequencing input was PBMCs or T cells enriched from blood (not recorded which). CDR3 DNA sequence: TGTGCCAGCAGCCCCTATAAGGGCAGGGGAGGGTACAATGAGCAGTTCTTC. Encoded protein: CASSPYKGRGGYNEQFF.